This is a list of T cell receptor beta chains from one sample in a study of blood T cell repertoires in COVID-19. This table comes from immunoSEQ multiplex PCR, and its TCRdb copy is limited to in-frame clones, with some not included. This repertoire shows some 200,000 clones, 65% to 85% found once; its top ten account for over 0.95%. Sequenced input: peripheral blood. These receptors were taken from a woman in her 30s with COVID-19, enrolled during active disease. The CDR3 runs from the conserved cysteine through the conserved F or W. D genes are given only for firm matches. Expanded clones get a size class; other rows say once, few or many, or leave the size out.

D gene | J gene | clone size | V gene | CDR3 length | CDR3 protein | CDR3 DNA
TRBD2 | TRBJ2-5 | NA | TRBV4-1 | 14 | CASSQGGLRETQYF | TGCGCCAGCAGCCAGGGAGGGCTCCGGGAGACCCAGTACTTC
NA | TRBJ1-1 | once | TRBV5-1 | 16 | CASSLDPQGLNTEAFF | TGCGCCAGCAGCTTGGATCCCCAGGGCCTGAACACTGAAGCTTTCTTT
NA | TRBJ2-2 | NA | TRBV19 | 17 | CASSITLLASDTGELFF | TGTGCCAGTAGTATCACGCTTTTGGCTAGCGACACCGGGGAGCTGTTTTTT
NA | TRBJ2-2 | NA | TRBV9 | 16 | CASSVAGSGNTGELFF | TGTGCCAGCAGCGTAGCAGGTAGCGGGAACACCGGGGAGCTGTTTTTT
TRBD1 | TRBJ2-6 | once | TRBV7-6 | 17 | CASSAGTALSGANVLTF | TGTGCCAGCAGCGCCGGGACAGCCCTCTCTGGGGCCAACGTCCTGACTTTC
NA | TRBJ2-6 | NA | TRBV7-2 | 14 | CASSIEFWANVLTF | TGTGCCAGCTCCATAGAGTTCTGGGCCAACGTCCTGACTTTC
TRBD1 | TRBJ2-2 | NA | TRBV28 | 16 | CASSVRRGRDTGELFF | TGTGCCAGCAGTGTACGCAGGGGGCGCGACACCGGGGAGCTGTTTTTT
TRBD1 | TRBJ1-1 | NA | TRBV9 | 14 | CASSGDRGGTEAFF | TGTGCCAGCAGCGGCGACAGGGGGGGTACTGAAGCTTTCTTT
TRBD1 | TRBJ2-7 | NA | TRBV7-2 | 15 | CASSSTDRGSYEQYF | TGTGCCAGCAGCAGCACCGACAGGGGGTCCTACGAGCAGTACTTC
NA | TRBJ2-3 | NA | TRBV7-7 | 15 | CASSRGHGGTDTQYF | TGTGCCAGCAGCCGGGGACACGGTGGGACAGATACGCAGTATTTT
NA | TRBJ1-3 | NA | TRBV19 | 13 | CASSPSSGNTIYF | TGTGCCAGTAGTCCCAGCTCTGGAAACACCATATATTTT
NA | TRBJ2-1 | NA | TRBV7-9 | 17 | CASSFFVGGPLDNEQFF | TGTGCCAGCAGCTTTTTTGTCGGGGGGCCCCTTGACAATGAGCAGTTCTTC
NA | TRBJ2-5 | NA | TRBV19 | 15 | CASSIGEVRGETQYF | TGTGCCAGTAGTATAGGCGAGGTTCGTGGGGAGACCCAGTACTTC
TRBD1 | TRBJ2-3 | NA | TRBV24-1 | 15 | CATSLGTGPPDTQYF | TGTGCCACCAGTCTCGGGACAGGGCCCCCAGATACGCAGTATTTT
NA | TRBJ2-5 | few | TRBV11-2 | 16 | CASNLLSSLIQETQYF | TGTGCCAGCAACCTACTATCGAGCCTAATCCAAGAGACCCAGTACTTC
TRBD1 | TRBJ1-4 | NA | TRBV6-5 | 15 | CASSYDGTVNEKLFF | TGTGCCAGCAGTTACGACGGGACAGTGAATGAAAAACTGTTTTTT
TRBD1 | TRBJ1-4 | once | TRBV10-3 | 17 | CAISEGGQGATNEKLFF | TGTGCCATCAGTGAGGGGGGACAGGGGGCAACTAATGAAAAACTGTTTTTT
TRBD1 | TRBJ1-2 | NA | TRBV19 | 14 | CASSMGQGRGGYTF | TGTGCCAGTAGTATGGGACAGGGCCGCGGTGGCTACACCTTC
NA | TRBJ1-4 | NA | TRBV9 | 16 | CASSVGLEREDEKLFF | TGTGCCAGCAGCGTTGGCCTCGAGAGGGAGGATGAAAAACTGTTTTTT
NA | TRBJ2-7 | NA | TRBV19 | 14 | CASSIYERSYEQYF | TGTGCCAGTAGTATCTATGAGCGGTCCTACGAGCAGTACTTC
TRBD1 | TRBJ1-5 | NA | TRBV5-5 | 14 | CASSLRGQLVTQHF | TGTGCCAGCAGCTTGAGGGGACAGCTTGTTACCCAGCATTTT
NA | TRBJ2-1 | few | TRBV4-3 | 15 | CASSLRLASYNEQFF | TGCGCCAGCAGCCTCCGACTGGCCTCCTACAATGAGCAGTTCTTC
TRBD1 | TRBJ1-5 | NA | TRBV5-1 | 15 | CASSTGTGSNQPQHF | TGCGCCAGCAGCACGGGGACAGGTTCAAATCAGCCCCAGCATTTT
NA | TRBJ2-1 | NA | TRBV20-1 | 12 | CSASGTPLQQFF | TGCAGTGCTAGTGGTACCCCTCTACAGCAGTTCTTC
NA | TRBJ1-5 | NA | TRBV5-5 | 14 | CASSLAGGKQPQHF | TGTGCCAGCAGCTTGGCGGGGGGGAAACAGCCCCAGCATTTT
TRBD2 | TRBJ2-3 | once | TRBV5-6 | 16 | CASSLGPGLAADTQYF | TGTGCCAGCAGCTTGGGACCGGGACTAGCAGCAGATACGCAGTATTTT
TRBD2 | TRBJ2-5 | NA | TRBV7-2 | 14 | CASSRDYRQETQYF | TGTGCCAGCAGCCGGGACTACCGCCAAGAGACCCAGTACTTC
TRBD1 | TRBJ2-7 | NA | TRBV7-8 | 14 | CASRPTGGEGEQYF | TGTGCCAGCAGGCCGACAGGGGGCGAGGGCGAGCAGTACTTC
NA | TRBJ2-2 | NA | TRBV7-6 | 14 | CASSFSGNTGELFF | TGTGCCAGCAGCTTTAGCGGGAACACCGGGGAGCTGTTTTTT
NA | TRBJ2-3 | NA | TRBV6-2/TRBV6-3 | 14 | CASSYPGTIDTQYF | TGTGCCAGCAGTTATCCGGGGACAATCGATACGCAGTATTTT
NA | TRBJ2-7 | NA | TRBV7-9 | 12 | CASSLVAYEQYF | TGTGCCAGCAGCTTAGTAGCGTACGAGCAGTACTTC
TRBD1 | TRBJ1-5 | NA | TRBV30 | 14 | CAWKDRTSNQPQHF | TGTGCCTGGAAGGACAGGACTAGCAATCAGCCCCAGCATTTT
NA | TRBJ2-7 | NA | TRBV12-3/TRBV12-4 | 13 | CASSAATVNEQYF | TGTGCCAGCAGTGCGGCGACAGTCAACGAGCAGTACTTC
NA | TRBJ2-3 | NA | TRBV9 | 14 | CASTRGGGTDTQYF | TGTGCCAGCACCCGAGGGGGAGGCACAGATACGCAGTATTTT
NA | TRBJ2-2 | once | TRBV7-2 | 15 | CASRQGGGLTGELFF | TGTGCCAGCAGGCAGGGCGGGGGCCTCACCGGGGAGCTGTTTTTT
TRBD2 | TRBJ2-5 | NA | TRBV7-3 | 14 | CATAASGPQETQYF | TGTGCCACCGCTGCTAGCGGACCCCAAGAGACCCAGTACTTC
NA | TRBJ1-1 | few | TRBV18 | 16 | CASSPMGGPLNTEAFF | TGTGCCAGCTCACCGATGGGGGGACCTCTGAACACTGAAGCTTTCTTT
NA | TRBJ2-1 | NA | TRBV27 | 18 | CASSPLEAATYSYNEQFF | TGTGCCAGCAGTCCCCTTGAGGCTGCGACTTACTCCTACAATGAGCAGTTCTTC
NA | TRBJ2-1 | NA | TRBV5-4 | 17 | CASSLPSAFSSYNEQFF | TGTGCCAGCAGCCTCCCTAGCGCTTTTAGCTCCTACAATGAGCAGTTCTTC
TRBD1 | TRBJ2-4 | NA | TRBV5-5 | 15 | CASSFRGLAKNIQYF | TGTGCCAGCAGCTTCAGGGGGCTAGCCAAAAACATTCAGTACTTC
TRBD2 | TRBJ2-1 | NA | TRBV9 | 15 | CASSASGSLHNEQFF | TGTGCCAGCAGCGCAAGCGGGAGCCTCCACAATGAGCAGTTCTTC
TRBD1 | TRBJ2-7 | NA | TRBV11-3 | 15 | CASSSPGQGIYEQYF | TGTGCCAGCAGCTCGCCGGGACAGGGTATATACGAGCAGTACTTC
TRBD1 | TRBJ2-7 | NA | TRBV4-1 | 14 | CASGRTGGSYEQYF | TGCGCCAGCGGACGGACAGGGGGATCCTACGAGCAGTACTTC
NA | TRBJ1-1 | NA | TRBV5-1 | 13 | CASSYTGNTEAFF | TGCGCCAGCAGCTATACGGGGAACACTGAAGCTTTCTTT
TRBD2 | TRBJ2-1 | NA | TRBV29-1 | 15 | CSGGLAGGSYNEQFF | TGCAGCGGTGGACTAGCGGGGGGTTCCTACAATGAGCAGTTCTTC
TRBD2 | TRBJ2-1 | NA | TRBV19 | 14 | CASTVGEGVLEQFF | TGTGCCAGTACCGTAGGGGAGGGTGTCTTGGAGCAGTTCTTC
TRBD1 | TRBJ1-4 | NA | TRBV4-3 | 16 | CASSQSPMTGNEKLFF | TGCGCCAGCAGCCAAAGTCCTATGACAGGGAATGAAAAACTGTTTTTT
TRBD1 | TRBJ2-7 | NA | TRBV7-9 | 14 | CASSSAGQGYEQYF | TGTGCCAGCAGCTCAGCGGGACAGGGCTACGAGCAGTACTTC
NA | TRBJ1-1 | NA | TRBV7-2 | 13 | CASSSSMNTEAFF | TGTGCCAGCAGCTCCTCTATGAACACTGAAGCTTTCTTT
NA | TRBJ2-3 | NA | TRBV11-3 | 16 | CASSRGLGGSTDTQYF | TGTGCCAGCAGCCGAGGATTGGGGGGTAGCACAGATACGCAGTATTTT
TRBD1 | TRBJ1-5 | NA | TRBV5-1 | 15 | CASSLGTGGNQPQHF | TGCGCCAGCAGCTTGGGGACAGGGGGGAATCAGCCCCAGCATTTT
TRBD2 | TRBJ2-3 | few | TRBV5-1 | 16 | CASSSGLADSTDTQYF | TGCGCCAGCAGCTCGGGACTAGCGGACAGCACAGATACGCAGTATTTT